The rows below give T cell receptor beta chains drawn from one sample of a study of T cell repertoires and HLA-DP antigens. Antigen specificity for these receptors is unknown. TCRdb's copy holds only in-frame clones and misses some; the assay was immunoSEQ multiplex PCR. The table lists approximately 90,000 clones, roughly 86% of them singletons, with roughly 1.5% in the top ten. Input material: CD4+ T cells from PBMCs. These receptors all come from a man between 50 and 59 years old in good health and CMV-seronegative. CDR3s include the opening cysteine and the closing phenylalanine or tryptophan. D genes are given only for firm matches. The size entry is marked missing in some rows and otherwise reads once, few, many or a size class.

V gene: TRBV19
clone size: few
J gene: TRBJ1-2
D gene: .
CDR3 DNA: TGTGCCAGTAGTATAGACAGGGGATCTGGCTACACCTTC
CDR3 protein: CASSIDRGSGYTF

V gene: TRBV11-1
clone size: .
J gene: TRBJ2-1
D gene: .
CDR3 DNA: TGTGCCAGCAGCTTGCTGGGGGACTCTACTTACAATGAGCAGTTCTTC
CDR3 protein: CASSLLGDSTYNEQFF

V gene: TRBV5-4
clone size: .
J gene: TRBJ2-5
D gene: TRBD2
CDR3 DNA: TGTGCCAGCAGCCCGGGTGGGGCGGGAGTGGAGACCCAGTACTTC
CDR3 protein: CASSPGGAGVETQYF

V gene: TRBV2
clone size: .
J gene: TRBJ1-5
D gene: TRBD1
CDR3 DNA: TGTGCCAGCAGTGTACGGACAGGTACCTTTCAGCCCCAGCATTTT
CDR3 protein: CASSVRTGTFQPQHF

V gene: TRBV15
clone size: .
J gene: TRBJ2-7
D gene: TRBD1
CDR3 DNA: TGTGCCACCAGCATCAGTTCGGACAGGGAGCGAGAGCAGTACTTC
CDR3 protein: CATSISSDREREQYF

V gene: TRBV5-4
clone size: .
J gene: TRBJ2-1
D gene: TRBD1
CDR3 DNA: TGTGCCAGCAGCCAACGGACAGGGAACTACAATGAGCAGTTCTTC
CDR3 protein: CASSQRTGNYNEQFF

V gene: TRBV5-4
clone size: .
J gene: TRBJ2-3
D gene: TRBD2
CDR3 DNA: TGTGCCAGCAGCCGAGCGGGGCCCGGCACAGATACGCAGTATTTT
CDR3 protein: CASSRAGPGTDTQYF

V gene: TRBV15
clone size: .
J gene: TRBJ1-2
D gene: .
CDR3 DNA: TGTGCCACCAGCAGAGCCATGGACAGCGGGAATGGCTACACCTTC
CDR3 protein: CATSRAMDSGNGYTF

V gene: TRBV19
clone size: .
J gene: TRBJ1-5
D gene: .
CDR3 DNA: TGTGCCAGTAGCCCGAAGGGCGGACAAGTAAATAGCAATCAGCCCCAGCATTTT
CDR3 protein: CASSPKGGQVNSNQPQHF

V gene: TRBV5-1
clone size: .
J gene: TRBJ1-4
D gene: .
CDR3 DNA: TGCGCCAGCAGCTCCTCCAGTACTAATGAAAAACTGTTTTTT
CDR3 protein: CASSSSSTNEKLFF

V gene: TRBV7-6
clone size: .
J gene: TRBJ1-1
D gene: TRBD1
CDR3 DNA: TGTGCCAGCAGCTTAGAGCCCGGGACAGGGGTAGCGAACACTGAAGCTTTCTTT
CDR3 protein: CASSLEPGTGVANTEAFF

V gene: TRBV19
clone size: .
J gene: TRBJ1-5
D gene: TRBD1
CDR3 DNA: TGTGCCAGTAGCGGGACAGGGGGGGCTCAGCCCCAGCATTTT
CDR3 protein: CASSGTGGAQPQHF

V gene: TRBV7-9
clone size: .
J gene: TRBJ1-1
D gene: .
CDR3 DNA: TGTGCCAGCAGCGTAGCGGCAGGCTTAACTGAAGCTTTCTTT
CDR3 protein: CASSVAAGLTEAFF

V gene: TRBV7-9
clone size: .
J gene: TRBJ2-3
D gene: TRBD2
CDR3 DNA: TGTGCCAGCAGCTCACTAGCGGGAGCTTTGGGAGATACGCAGTATTTT
CDR3 protein: CASSSLAGALGDTQYF

V gene: TRBV15
clone size: .
J gene: TRBJ2-1
D gene: .
CDR3 DNA: TGTGCCACCAGCAGAGAGTCCAGGTCTGGAAATGAGCAGTTCTTC
CDR3 protein: CATSRESRSGNEQFF

V gene: TRBV5-1
clone size: .
J gene: TRBJ1-5
D gene: .
CDR3 DNA: TGCGCCAGCAGCTTGGAGGGATCCTCCAATCAGCCCCAGCATTTT
CDR3 protein: CASSLEGSSNQPQHF

V gene: TRBV6-5
clone size: .
J gene: TRBJ1-3
D gene: .
CDR3 DNA: TGTGCCAGCAGTTACCTACAGGGTGGAAACACCATATATTTT
CDR3 protein: CASSYLQGGNTIYF

V gene: TRBV18
clone size: .
J gene: TRBJ1-4
D gene: TRBD1
CDR3 DNA: TGTGCCAGCTTCGGACAGGGGGAGGAAAAACTGTTTTTT
CDR3 protein: CASFGQGEEKLFF

V gene: TRBV4-2
clone size: .
J gene: TRBJ2-2
D gene: .
CDR3 DNA: TGTGCCAGCAGCCTCCGGACGGAGAACACCGGGGAGCTGTTTTTT
CDR3 protein: CASSLRTENTGELFF

V gene: TRBV5-4
clone size: .
J gene: TRBJ2-7
D gene: .
CDR3 DNA: TGTGCCAGCAGCTCAGAGACAAATACCTACGAGCAGTACTTC
CDR3 protein: CASSSETNTYEQYF

V gene: TRBV27
clone size: .
J gene: TRBJ1-4
D gene: .
CDR3 DNA: TGTGCCAGCAGTTTAAAAGGGGAGAGTGAAAAACTGTTTTTT
CDR3 protein: CASSLKGESEKLFF

V gene: TRBV6-5
clone size: .
J gene: TRBJ2-5
D gene: TRBD1
CDR3 DNA: TGTGCCAGCAGTCCGGGACAGGGGATATGGGAGACCCAGTACTTC
CDR3 protein: CASSPGQGIWETQYF

V gene: TRBV9
clone size: .
J gene: TRBJ1-3
D gene: .
CDR3 DNA: TGTGCCAGCAGCGTAGGCCCGGGCTCCGACGGAAACACCATATATTTT
CDR3 protein: CASSVGPGSDGNTIYF

V gene: TRBV5-1
clone size: once
J gene: TRBJ2-7
D gene: TRBD2
CDR3 DNA: TGCGCCAGCAGCATAACTAGCGGGAGCTCCTACGAGCAGTACTTC
CDR3 protein: CASSITSGSSYEQYF

V gene: TRBV27
clone size: .
J gene: TRBJ2-3
D gene: TRBD1
CDR3 DNA: TGTGCCAGCTTGAGCCGACAGGGACCAGGGGCGGATACGCAGTATTTT
CDR3 protein: CASLSRQGPGADTQYF

V gene: TRBV5-5
clone size: .
J gene: TRBJ2-7
D gene: .
CDR3 DNA: TGTGCCAGCAGTTCAGGGGGGAGCTCCTACGAGCAGTACTTC
CDR3 protein: CASSSGGSSYEQYF

V gene: TRBV7-9
clone size: .
J gene: TRBJ1-1
D gene: .
CDR3 DNA: TGTGCCAGCAGCCCATCAATCGGGACGGCGAACACTGAAGCTTTCTTT
CDR3 protein: CASSPSIGTANTEAFF

V gene: TRBV11-3
clone size: .
J gene: TRBJ2-1
D gene: TRBD2
CDR3 DNA: TGTGCCAGCAGCTCTGGTGGACTAGCCTCCTACAATGAGCAGTTCTTC
CDR3 protein: CASSSGGLASYNEQFF

V gene: TRBV5-1
clone size: .
J gene: TRBJ1-1
D gene: TRBD1
CDR3 DNA: TGCGCCAGCAGCCGACCCCGACAGGGCCCCACTGAAGCTTTCTTT
CDR3 protein: CASSRPRQGPTEAFF

V gene: TRBV19
clone size: .
J gene: TRBJ2-3
D gene: .
CDR3 DNA: TGTGCCAGTAGTAATTGGGAGGTGGGCACAGATACGCAGTATTTT
CDR3 protein: CASSNWEVGTDTQYF

V gene: TRBV5-1
clone size: .
J gene: TRBJ1-1
D gene: .
CDR3 DNA: TGCGCCAGCAGCTTGGGCTGGGGCGGGGACCTTGAAGCTTTCTTT
CDR3 protein: CASSLGWGGDLEAFF

V gene: TRBV5-6
clone size: .
J gene: TRBJ2-1
D gene: TRBD2
CDR3 DNA: TGTGCCAGCAGCCGGGGACTAGTCAACAATGAGCAGTTCTTC
CDR3 protein: CASSRGLVNNEQFF

V gene: TRBV7-2
clone size: .
J gene: TRBJ2-5
D gene: TRBD2
CDR3 DNA: TGTGCCAGCAGCATTATGACTAGCGGGAGGGCGGCACCACGAGAGACCCAGTACTTC
CDR3 protein: CASSIMTSGRAAPRETQYF

V gene: TRBV18
clone size: .
J gene: TRBJ2-5
D gene: TRBD1
CDR3 DNA: TGTGCCAGCTCACCGGGACAGCAAGAGACCCAGTACTTC
CDR3 protein: CASSPGQQETQYF

V gene: TRBV6-6
clone size: .
J gene: TRBJ1-2
D gene: .
CDR3 DNA: TGTGCCAGCAGTTACAGATTACGGGATGGCTACACCTTC
CDR3 protein: CASSYRLRDGYTF

V gene: TRBV19
clone size: .
J gene: TRBJ2-2
D gene: .
CDR3 DNA: TGTGCCAGTAGTATATTGCTGACCGGGGAGCTGTTTTTT
CDR3 protein: CASSILLTGELFF

V gene: TRBV30
clone size: .
J gene: TRBJ2-4
D gene: .
CDR3 DNA: TGTGCCTGGACCCGGGACACTACGATTCAGTACTTC
CDR3 protein: CAWTRDTTIQYF

V gene: TRBV28
clone size: .
J gene: TRBJ2-7
D gene: .
CDR3 DNA: TGTGCCAGCAGCCTAAGTTCACAGGGATCCTCCGAGCAGTACTTC
CDR3 protein: CASSLSSQGSSEQYF

V gene: TRBV19
clone size: .
J gene: TRBJ1-5
D gene: .
CDR3 DNA: TGTGCCGGCGGGGACTTTAATCAGCCCCAGCATTTT
CDR3 protein: CAGGDFNQPQHF

V gene: TRBV9
clone size: once
J gene: TRBJ2-2
D gene: .
CDR3 DNA: TGTGCCAGCAGCGTATATGGCGGGGAGCTGTTTTTT
CDR3 protein: CASSVYGGELFF

V gene: TRBV28
clone size: .
J gene: TRBJ2-1
D gene: TRBD1
CDR3 DNA: TGTGCCAGCAGCCTACAGGGGGCTCGGTTCTTC
CDR3 protein: CASSLQGARFF

V gene: TRBV5-4
clone size: .
J gene: TRBJ1-2
D gene: TRBD1
CDR3 DNA: TGTGCCAGCAGCTCAACAGGGGGCGGGTTTGACTACACCTTC
CDR3 protein: CASSSTGGGFDYTF

V gene: TRBV7-2
clone size: .
J gene: TRBJ2-7
D gene: .
CDR3 DNA: TGTGCCAGCAGCTTATCGGGGACGGAAACCTACGAGCAGTACTTC
CDR3 protein: CASSLSGTETYEQYF

V gene: TRBV19
clone size: .
J gene: TRBJ1-5
D gene: .
CDR3 DNA: TGTGCCAGTAGTATAGGAGGGACAAGGTGGGATCAGCCCCAGCATTTT
CDR3 protein: CASSIGGTRWDQPQHF

V gene: TRBV5-4
clone size: .
J gene: TRBJ1-3
D gene: TRBD1
CDR3 DNA: TGTGCCAGCAGCACCCCTGCGGAGGGGGCAAAAGGAAACACCATATATTTT
CDR3 protein: CASSTPAEGAKGNTIYF

V gene: TRBV5-1
clone size: .
J gene: TRBJ2-5
D gene: .
CDR3 DNA: TGCGCCAGCAGCTCAGGGAGTTCAGAGACCCAGTACTTC
CDR3 protein: CASSSGSSETQYF

V gene: TRBV9
clone size: .
J gene: TRBJ1-2
D gene: .
CDR3 DNA: TGTGCCAGCAGCGGGCCAGCTAAGCCCTCGAGGGCCGGAGGCTACACCTTC
CDR3 protein: CASSGPAKPSRAGGYTF

V gene: TRBV28
clone size: .
J gene: TRBJ1-2
D gene: .
CDR3 DNA: TGTGCCACTATGACAGTAAACTATGGCTACACCTTC
CDR3 protein: CATMTVNYGYTF

V gene: TRBV25-1
clone size: .
J gene: TRBJ1-4
D gene: TRBD1
CDR3 DNA: TGTGCCAGCAGTGGGACAGGGGTTGAAAAACTGTTTTTT
CDR3 protein: CASSGTGVEKLFF

V gene: TRBV7-2
clone size: .
J gene: TRBJ1-2
D gene: .
CDR3 DNA: TGTGCCAGCAGCTTAGCACAGGGCTATGGCTACACCTTC
CDR3 protein: CASSLAQGYGYTF

V gene: TRBV7-2
clone size: once
J gene: TRBJ1-2
D gene: TRBD1
CDR3 DNA: TGTGCCAGCAGCCGGGACAGGGGGGAGCCTAACTATGGCTACACCTTC
CDR3 protein: CASSRDRGEPNYGYTF

V gene: TRBV7-9
clone size: .
J gene: TRBJ2-7
D gene: TRBD2
CDR3 DNA: TGTGCCAGCAGCTTAGGCTCCCTAGCGGGAGGGCCCTACGAGCAGTACTTC
CDR3 protein: CASSLGSLAGGPYEQYF

V gene: TRBV7-3
clone size: .
J gene: TRBJ1-1
D gene: .
CDR3 DNA: TGTGCCAGCAGCTTAACAGGGACCACTGAAGCTTTCTTT
CDR3 protein: CASSLTGTTEAFF